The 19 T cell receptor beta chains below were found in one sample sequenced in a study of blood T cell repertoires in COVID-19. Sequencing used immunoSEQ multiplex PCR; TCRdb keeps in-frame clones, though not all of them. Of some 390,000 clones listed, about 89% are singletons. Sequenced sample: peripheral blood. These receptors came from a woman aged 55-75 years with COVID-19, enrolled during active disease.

This CDR3 reads CASSAFRQSNIQYF. The CDR3 DNA reads as TGTGCCAGCAGCGCCTTCCGACAGTCCAATATTCAGTACTTC. This sequence joins TRBV21-1 and TRBJ2-4; the table names TRBD1, a call not compared with the DNA. TRBV21-1 is reported as a pseudogene. The CDR3 runs 14 residues.

The DNA for the CDR3 is TGTGCCAGCTCACCACTAGACACCGGGGAGCTGTTTTTT. It translates to CASSPLDTGELFF. The chain joins TRBV18 to TRBJ2-2; D is undetermined. The ends were cut back, 1 base at V and 3 bases at J, with 3 bases in the middle. The CDR3 consists of 13 residues. Germline V gene sequence: CDR1 KGHSH, CDR2 LQKENI. The full variable domain, with the rest looked up from reference TRBV18 and TRBJ2-2, is NAGVMQNPRHLVRRRGQEARLRCSPMKGHSHVYWYRQLPEEGLKFMVYLQKENIIDESGMPKERFSAEFPKEGPSILRIQQVVRGDSAAYFCASSPLDTGELFFGEGSRLTVL.

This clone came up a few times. The CDR3 protein is CASSIYTGTNQPQHF. The DNA of the CDR3 is TGTGCCAGTAGTATATATACAGGGACCAATCAGCCCCAGCATTTT. This chain connects TRBV19 to TRBJ1-5, with a possible D match to TRBD1 (6 bases). Trimming shortened V by 2 bases and J by 3 bases, and 11 bases separated the two germline ends. Germline values: CDR1 LNHDA, CDR2 SQIVND (reference sequence). This CDR3 is 15 amino acids long.

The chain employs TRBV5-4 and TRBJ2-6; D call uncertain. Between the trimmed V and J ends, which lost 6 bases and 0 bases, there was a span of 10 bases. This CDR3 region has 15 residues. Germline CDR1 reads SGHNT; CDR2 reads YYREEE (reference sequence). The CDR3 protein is CASTRSLSGANVLTF. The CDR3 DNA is TGTGCCAGCACCCGGTCCCTCTCTGGGGCCAACGTCCTGACTTTC.

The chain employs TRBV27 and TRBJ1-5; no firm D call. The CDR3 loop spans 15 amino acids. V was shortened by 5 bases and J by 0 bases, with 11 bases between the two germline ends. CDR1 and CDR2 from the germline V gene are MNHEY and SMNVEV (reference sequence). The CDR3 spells CASSARGYSNQPQHF. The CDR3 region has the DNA TGTGCCAGCAGTGCCCGGGGTTATAGCAATCAGCCCCAGCATTTT.

The CDR3 here is CATLQGARQPQHF. CDR3 DNA sequence: TGTGCCACCTTACAGGGGGCGCGACAGCCCCAGCATTTT. The chain employs TRBV12-3 or TRBV12-4 and TRBJ1-5; 9 bases are shared with TRBD1. V gave up 10 bases and J gave up 7 bases; unmatched junction bases: 8. This CDR3 has 13 residues.

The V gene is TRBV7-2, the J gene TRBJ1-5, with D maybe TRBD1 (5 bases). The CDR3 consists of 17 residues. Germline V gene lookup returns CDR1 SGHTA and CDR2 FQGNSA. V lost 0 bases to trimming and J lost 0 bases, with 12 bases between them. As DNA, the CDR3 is TGTGCCAGCAGCTTAGCAGGAGGGGCTTATAGCAATCAGCCCCAGCATTTT. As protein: CASSLAGGAYSNQPQHF.

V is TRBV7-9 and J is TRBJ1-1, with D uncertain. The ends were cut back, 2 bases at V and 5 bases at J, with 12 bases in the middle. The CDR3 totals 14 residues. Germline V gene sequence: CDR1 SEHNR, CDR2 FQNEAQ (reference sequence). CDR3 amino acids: CASSLSTETTEAFF. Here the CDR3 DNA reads TGTGCCAGCAGCTTAAGCACGGAGACGACTGAAGCTTTCTTT.

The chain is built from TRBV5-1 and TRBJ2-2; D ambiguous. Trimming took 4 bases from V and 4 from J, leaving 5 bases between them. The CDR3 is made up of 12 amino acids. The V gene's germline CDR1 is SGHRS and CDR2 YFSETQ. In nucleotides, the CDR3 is TGCGCCAGCAGCCGGAGCACCGGGGAGCTGTTTTTT. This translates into CASSRSTGELFF. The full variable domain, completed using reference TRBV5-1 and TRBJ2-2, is KAGVTQTPRYLIKTRGQQVTLSCSPISGHRSVSWYQQTPGQGLQFLFEYFSETQRNKGNFPGRFSGRQFSNSRSEMNVSTLELGDSALYLCASSRSTGELFFGEGSRLTVL.

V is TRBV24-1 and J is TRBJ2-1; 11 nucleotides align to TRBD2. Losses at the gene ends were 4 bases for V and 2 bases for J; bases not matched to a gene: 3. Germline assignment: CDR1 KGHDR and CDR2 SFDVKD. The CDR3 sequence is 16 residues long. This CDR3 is CATSERLAGTYNEQFF. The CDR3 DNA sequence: TGTGCCACCAGTGAGCGACTAGCGGGGACCTACAATGAGCAGTTCTTC.

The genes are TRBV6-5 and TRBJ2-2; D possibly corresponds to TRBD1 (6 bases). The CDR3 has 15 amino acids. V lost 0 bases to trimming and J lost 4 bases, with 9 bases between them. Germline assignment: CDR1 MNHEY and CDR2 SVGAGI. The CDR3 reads CASSYSPGATGELFF. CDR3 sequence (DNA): TGTGCCAGCAGTTACTCGCCAGGGGCCACCGGGGAGCTGTTTTTT.

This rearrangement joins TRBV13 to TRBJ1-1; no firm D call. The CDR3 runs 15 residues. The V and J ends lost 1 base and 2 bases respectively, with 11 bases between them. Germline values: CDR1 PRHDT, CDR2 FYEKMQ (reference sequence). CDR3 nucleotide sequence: TGTGCCAGCAGCTTAGTGAGGGTTGGTAACACTGAAGCTTTCTTT. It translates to CASSLVRVGNTEAFF.

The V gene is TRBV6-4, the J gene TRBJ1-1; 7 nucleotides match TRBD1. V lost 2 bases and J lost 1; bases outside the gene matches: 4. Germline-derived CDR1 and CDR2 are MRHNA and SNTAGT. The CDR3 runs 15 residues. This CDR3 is CASSDQPGGNTEAFF. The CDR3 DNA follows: TGTGCCAGCAGTGACCAACCAGGGGGGAACACTGAAGCTTTCTTT.

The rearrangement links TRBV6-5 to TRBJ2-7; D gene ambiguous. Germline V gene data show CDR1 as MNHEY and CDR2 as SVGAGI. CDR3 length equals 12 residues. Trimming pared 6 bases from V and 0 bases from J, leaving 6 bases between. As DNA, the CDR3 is TGTGCCAGCAGCTCTACCTCCTACGAGCAGTACTTC. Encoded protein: CASSSTSYEQYF.

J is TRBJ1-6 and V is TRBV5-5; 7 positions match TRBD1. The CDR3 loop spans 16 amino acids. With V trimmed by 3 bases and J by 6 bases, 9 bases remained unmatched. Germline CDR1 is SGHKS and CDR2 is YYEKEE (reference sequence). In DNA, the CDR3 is TGTGCCAGCAGCTGGGTGACAGGGAATGGTAATTCACCCCTCCACTTT. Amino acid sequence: CASSWVTGNGNSPLHF.

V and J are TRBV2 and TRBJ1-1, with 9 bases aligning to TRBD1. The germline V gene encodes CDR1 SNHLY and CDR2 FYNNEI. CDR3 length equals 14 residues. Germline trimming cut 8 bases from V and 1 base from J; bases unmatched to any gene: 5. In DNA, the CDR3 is TGTGCCAGCTCAGGACAGGGGACGAACACTGAAGCTTTCTTT. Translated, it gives CASSGQGTNTEAFF.

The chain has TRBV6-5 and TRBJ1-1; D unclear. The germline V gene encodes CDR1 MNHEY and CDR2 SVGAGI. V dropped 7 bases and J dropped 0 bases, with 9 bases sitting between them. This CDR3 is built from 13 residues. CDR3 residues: CASTPTLNTEAFF. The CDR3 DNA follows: TGTGCCAGCACCCCGACACTGAACACTGAAGCTTTCTTT.

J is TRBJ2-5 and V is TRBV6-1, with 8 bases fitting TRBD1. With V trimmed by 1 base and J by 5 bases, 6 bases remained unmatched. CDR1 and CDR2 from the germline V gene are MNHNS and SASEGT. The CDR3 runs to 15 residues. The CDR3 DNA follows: TGTGCCAGCAGTGAAGGCAGGGGGCGCGGGGAGACCCAGTACTTC. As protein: CASSEGRGRGETQYF.

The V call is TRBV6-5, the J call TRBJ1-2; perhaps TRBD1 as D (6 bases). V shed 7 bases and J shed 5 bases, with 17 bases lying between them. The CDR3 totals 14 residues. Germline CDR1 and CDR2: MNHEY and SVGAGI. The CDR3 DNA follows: TGTGCCAGCACCCAAGGGGGGGCTCTGTATGGCTACACCTTC. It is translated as CASTQGGALYGYTF.